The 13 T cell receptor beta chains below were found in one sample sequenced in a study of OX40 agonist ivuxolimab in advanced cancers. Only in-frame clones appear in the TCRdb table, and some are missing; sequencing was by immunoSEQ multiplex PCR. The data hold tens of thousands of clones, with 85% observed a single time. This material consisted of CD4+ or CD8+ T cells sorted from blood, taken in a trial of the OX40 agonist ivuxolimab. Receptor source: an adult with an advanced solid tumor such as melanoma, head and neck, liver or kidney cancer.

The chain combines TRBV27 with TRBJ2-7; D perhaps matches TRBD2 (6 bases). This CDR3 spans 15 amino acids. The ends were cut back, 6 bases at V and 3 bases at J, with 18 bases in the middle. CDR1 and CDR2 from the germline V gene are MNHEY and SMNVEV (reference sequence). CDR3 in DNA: TGTGCCAGCAGCCTAGGTGGGGGGATCAACTACGAGCAGTACTTC. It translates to CASSLGGGINYEQYF.

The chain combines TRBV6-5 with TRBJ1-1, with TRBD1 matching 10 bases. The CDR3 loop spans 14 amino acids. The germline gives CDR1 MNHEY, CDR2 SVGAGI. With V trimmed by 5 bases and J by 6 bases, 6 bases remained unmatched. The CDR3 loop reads CASSLGTGASEAFF. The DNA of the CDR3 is TGTGCCAGCAGTCTAGGGACAGGGGCTTCTGAAGCTTTCTTT.

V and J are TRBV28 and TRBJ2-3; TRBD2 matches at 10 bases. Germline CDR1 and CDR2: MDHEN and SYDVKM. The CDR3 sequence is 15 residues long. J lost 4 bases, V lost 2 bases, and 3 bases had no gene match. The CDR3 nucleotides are TGTGCCAGCAGTTTAAGCGGGGGGGCCTCAGATACGCAGTATTTT. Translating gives CASSLSGGASDTQYF.

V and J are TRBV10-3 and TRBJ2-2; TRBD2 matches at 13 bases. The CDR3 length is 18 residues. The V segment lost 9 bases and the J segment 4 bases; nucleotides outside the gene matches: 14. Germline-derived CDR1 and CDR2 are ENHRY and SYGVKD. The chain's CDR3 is CAMTSILAGGPGTGELFF. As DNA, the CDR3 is TGTGCCATGACGAGCATACTAGCGGGAGGGCCGGGCACCGGGGAGCTGTTTTTT.

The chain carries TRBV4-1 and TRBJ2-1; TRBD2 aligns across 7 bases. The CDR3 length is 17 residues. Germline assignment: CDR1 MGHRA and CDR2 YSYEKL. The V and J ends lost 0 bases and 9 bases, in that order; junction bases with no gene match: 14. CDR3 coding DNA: TGCGCCAGCAGCCAAGATGCTAGCGGCAAGCAATTGAGTGAGCAGTTCTTC. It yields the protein CASSQDASGKQLSEQFF.

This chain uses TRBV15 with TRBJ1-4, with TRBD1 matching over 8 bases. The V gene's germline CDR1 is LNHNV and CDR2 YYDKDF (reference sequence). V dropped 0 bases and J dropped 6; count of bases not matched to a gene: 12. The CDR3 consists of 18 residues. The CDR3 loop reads CATSRDLQGARLDEKLFF. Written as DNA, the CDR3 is TGTGCCACCAGCAGAGATCTCCAGGGGGCGCGGTTGGATGAAAAACTGTTTTTT.

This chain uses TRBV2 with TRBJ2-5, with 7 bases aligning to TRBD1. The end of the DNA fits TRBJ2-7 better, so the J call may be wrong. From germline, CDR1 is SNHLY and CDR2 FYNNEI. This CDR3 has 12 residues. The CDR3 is CAGRQGAYEQYF. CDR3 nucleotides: TGTGCCGGGCGGCAGGGGGCCTACGAGCAGTACTTC.

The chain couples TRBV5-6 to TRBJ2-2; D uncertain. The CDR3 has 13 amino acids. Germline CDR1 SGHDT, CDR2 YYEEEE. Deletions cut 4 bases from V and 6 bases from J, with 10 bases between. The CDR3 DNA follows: TGTGCCAGCAGCCCCTACATCGCCGGGGAGCTGTTTTTT. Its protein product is CASSPYIAGELFF. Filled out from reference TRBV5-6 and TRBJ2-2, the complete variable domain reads DAGVTQSPTHLIKTRGQQVTLRCSPKSGHDTVSWYQQALGQGPQFIFQYYEEEERQRGNFPDRFSGHQFPNYSSELNVNALLLGDSALYLCASSPYIAGELFFGEGSRLTVL.

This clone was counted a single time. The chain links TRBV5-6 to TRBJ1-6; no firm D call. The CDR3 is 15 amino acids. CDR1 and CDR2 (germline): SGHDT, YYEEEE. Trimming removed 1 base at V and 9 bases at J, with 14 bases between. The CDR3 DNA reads TGTGCCAGCAGCTTGTCTGCTATGAGGAGTTCACCCCTCCACTTT. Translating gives CASSLSAMRSSPLHF. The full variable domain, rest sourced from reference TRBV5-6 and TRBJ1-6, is DAGVTQSPTHLIKTRGQQVTLRCSPKSGHDTVSWYQQALGQGPQFIFQYYEEEERQRGNFPDRFSGHQFPNYSSELNVNALLLGDSALYLCASSLSAMRSSPLHFGNGTRLTVT.

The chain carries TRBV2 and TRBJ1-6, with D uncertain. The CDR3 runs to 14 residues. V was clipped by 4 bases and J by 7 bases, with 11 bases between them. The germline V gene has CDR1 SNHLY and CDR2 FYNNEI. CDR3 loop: CASSAQGPNSPLHF. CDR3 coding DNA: TGTGCCAGCAGTGCTCAAGGGCCCAATTCACCCCTCCACTTT.

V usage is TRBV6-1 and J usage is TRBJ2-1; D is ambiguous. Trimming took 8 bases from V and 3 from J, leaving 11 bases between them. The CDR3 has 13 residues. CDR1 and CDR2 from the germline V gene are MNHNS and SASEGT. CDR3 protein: CASHYLGYNEQFF. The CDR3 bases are TGTGCCAGCCACTACCTGGGCTACAATGAGCAGTTCTTC.

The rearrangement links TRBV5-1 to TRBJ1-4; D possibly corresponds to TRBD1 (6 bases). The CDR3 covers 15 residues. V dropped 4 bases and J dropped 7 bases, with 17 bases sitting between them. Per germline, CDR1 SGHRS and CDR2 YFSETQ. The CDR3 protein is CASSPGVGAGEKLFF. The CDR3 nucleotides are TGCGCCAGCAGCCCAGGGGTGGGGGCTGGTGAAAAACTGTTTTTT.

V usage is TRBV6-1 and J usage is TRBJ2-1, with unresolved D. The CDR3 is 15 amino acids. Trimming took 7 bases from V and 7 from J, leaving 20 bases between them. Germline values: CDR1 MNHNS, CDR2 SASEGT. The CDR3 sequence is CASKLSETEFNEQFF. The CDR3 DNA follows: TGTGCCAGCAAGCTAAGTGAGACGGAGTTTAATGAGCAGTTCTTC.